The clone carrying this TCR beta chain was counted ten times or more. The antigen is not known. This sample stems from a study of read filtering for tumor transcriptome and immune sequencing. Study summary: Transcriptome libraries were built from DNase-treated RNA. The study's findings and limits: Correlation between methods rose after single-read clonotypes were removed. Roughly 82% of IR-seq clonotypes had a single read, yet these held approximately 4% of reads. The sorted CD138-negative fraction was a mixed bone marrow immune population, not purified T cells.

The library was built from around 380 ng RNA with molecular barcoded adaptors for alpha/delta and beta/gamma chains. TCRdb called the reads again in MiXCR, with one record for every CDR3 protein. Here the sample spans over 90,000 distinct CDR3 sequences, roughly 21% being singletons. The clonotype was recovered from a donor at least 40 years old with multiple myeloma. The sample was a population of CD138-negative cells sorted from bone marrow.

The DNA for the CDR3 is TGCGCCAGCAGCTTGGGGTCAGGATACAGGTGGGAGACCCAGTACTTC. Its translation: CASSLGSGYRWETQYF. The chain links TRBV5-1 to TRBJ2-5; a weak D match, TRBD1 (5 bases). The germline gives CDR1 SGHRS, CDR2 YFSETQ. The CDR3 runs to 16 residues. V was shortened by 0 bases and J by 5 bases, with 17 bases between the two germline ends. Full variable domain (outside the CDR3, taken from reference TRBV5-1 and TRBJ2-5): KAGVTQTPRYLIKTRGQQVTLSCSPISGHRSVSWYQQTPGQGLQFLFEYFSETQRNKGNFPGRFSGRQFSNSRSEMNVSTLELGDSALYLCASSLGSGYRWETQYFGPGTRLLVL.